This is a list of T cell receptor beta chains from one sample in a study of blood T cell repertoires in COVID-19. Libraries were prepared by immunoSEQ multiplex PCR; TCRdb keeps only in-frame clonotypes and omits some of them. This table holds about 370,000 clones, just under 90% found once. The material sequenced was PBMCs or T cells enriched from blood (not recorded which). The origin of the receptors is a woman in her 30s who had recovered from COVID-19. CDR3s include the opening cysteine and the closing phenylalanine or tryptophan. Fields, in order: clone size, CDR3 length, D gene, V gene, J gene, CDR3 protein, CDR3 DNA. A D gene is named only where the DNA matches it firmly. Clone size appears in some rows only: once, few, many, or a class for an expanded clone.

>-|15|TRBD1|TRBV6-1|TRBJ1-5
CASSEFGTGRNPQHF
TGTGCCAGCAGTGAATTTGGGACAGGGAGGAACCCCCAGCATTTT
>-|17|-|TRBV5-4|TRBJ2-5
CASSPLRGLAGQETQYF
TGTGCCAGCAGCCCCCTCCGGGGCCTGGCGGGGCAAGAGACCCAGTACTTC
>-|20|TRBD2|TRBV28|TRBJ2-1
CASSRTGGKRTSGSDHEQFF
TGTGCCAGCAGTCGAACAGGGGGGAAGAGAACTAGCGGGAGTGACCATGAGCAGTTCTTC
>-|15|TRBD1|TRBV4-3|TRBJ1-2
CASSQLTGINYGYTF
TGCGCCAGCAGCCAATTGACAGGGATCAACTATGGCTACACCTTC
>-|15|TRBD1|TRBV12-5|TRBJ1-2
CASGLVDRVLYGYTF
TGTGCTAGTGGTTTGGTCGACAGGGTGCTCTATGGCTACACCTTC
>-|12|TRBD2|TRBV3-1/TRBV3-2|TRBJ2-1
CASGYGTTEQFF
TGTGCCAGCGGTTACGGGACTACTGAGCAGTTCTTC
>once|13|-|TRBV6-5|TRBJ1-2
CASSYGQLYGYTF
TGTGCCAGCAGTTACGGGCAGCTCTATGGCTACACCTTC
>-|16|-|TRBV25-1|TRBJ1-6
CASSDGRGAYNSPLHF
TGTGCCAGCAGTGACGGACGGGGGGCCTATAATTCACCCCTCCACTTT
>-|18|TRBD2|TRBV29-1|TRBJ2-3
CSVEKTGGPSLEADTQYF
TGCAGCGTGGAAAAGACGGGAGGGCCGTCCCTAGAGGCAGATACGCAGTATTTT
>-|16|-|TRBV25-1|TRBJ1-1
CASSDETATMNTEAFF
TGTGCCAGCAGTGATGAAACAGCCACCATGAACACTGAAGCTTTCTTT
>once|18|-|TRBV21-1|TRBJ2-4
CASPPGGGSPKPPNIQYF
TGTGCCAGCCCCCCAGGTGGAGGGTCCCCTAAACCACCAAACATTCAGTACTTC
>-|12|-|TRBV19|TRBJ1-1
CATSGVNTEAFF
TGTGCCACCTCAGGGGTAAACACTGAAGCTTTCTTT
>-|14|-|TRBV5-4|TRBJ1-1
CASSSLEGGTEAFF
TGTGCCAGCAGCTCCCTCGAGGGAGGCACTGAAGCTTTCTTT
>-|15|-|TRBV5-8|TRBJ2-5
CASSSRAVPEGTQYF
TGTGCCAGCAGCTCCCGCGCGGTACCTGAAGGGACCCAGTACTTC
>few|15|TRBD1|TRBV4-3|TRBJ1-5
CASSQYRDSSPPQHF
TGCGCCAGCAGCCAATACCGGGACAGTTCACCGCCCCAGCATTTT
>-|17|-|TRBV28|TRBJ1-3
CASTQSFQGWYGNTIYF
TGTGCCAGCACCCAAAGCTTCCAGGGCTGGTATGGAAACACCATATATTTT
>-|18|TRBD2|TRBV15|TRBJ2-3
CATSRDGLAGVGTDTQYF
TGTGCCACCAGCAGAGATGGGCTGGCGGGGGTGGGCACAGATACGCAGTATTTT
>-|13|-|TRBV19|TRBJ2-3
CASSIADTDTQYF
TGTGCCAGTAGTATCGCAGACACAGATACGCAGTATTTT
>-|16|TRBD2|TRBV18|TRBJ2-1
CASSPRLAGGPDEQFF
TGTGCCAGCTCACCACGGTTAGCGGGAGGGCCGGATGAGCAGTTCTTC
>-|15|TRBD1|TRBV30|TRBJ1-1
CARGPGTGLNTEAFF
TGTGCCCGCGGACCCGGGACAGGGTTGAACACTGAAGCTTTCTTT